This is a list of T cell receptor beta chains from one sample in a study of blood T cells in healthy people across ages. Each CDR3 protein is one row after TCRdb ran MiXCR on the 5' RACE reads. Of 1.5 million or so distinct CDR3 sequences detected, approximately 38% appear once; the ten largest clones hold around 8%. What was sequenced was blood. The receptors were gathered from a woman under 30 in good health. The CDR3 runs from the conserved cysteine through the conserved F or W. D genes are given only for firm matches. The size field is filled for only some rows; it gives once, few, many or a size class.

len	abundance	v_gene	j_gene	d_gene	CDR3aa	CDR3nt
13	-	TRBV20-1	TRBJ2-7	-	CSATRTGDYEQYF	TGCAGTGCTACCCGGACGGGTGACTACGAGCAGTACTTC
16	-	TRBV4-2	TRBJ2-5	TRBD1	CASSQEIEGAGLPQYF	TGTGCCAGCAGCCAAGAGATCGAGGGGGCGGGCTTGCCCCAGTACTTC
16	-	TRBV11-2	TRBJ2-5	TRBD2	CASSLEVSGMRVTQYF	TGTGCCAGCAGCTTAGAGGTTAGCGGGATGAGAGTGACCCAGTACTTC
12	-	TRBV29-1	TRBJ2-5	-	CSARDPGGTQYF	TGCAGCGCCCGTGACCCTGGAGGGACCCAGTACTTC
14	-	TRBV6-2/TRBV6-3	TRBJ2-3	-	CASSYTQRRNTQYF	TGTGCCAGCAGTTACACCCAGCGGAGGAATACGCAGTATTTT
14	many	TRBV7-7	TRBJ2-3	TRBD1	CASSPGQFTDTQYF	TGTGCTAGCAGTCCGGGACAGTTCACAGATACGCAGTATTTT
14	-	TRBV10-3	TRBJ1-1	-	CAISPGGGSTEAFF	TGTGCCATCAGTCCCGGGGGGGGGAGCACTGAAGCTTTCTTT
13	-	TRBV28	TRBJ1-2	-	CASSLGVSAGYTF	TGTGCCAGCAGTCTGGGGGTATCTGCTGGCTACACCTTC
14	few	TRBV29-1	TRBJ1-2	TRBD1	CSVGQGKSYYGYTF	TGCAGCGTTGGACAGGGGAAAAGCTACTATGGCTACACCTTC
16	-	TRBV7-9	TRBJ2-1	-	CASSTERGLEYNEQFF	TGTGCCAGCAGCACCGAGAGGGGTTTGGAATACAATGAGCAGTTCTTC
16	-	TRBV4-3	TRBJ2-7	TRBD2	CASSQGTSGVSYEQYF	TGCGCCAGCAGCCAAGGGACTAGCGGGGTATCCTACGAGCAGTACTTC
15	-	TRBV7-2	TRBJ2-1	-	CASSLQGTNYNEQFF	TGTGCCAGCAGCTTACAAGGGACCAACTACAATGAGCAGTTCTTC
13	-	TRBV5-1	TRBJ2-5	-	CASRNPPGETQYF	TGCGCCAGCAGAAACCCTCCGGGGGAGACCCAGTACTTC
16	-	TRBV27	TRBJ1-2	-	CASSLSSLTGFYGYTF	TGTGCCAGCAGTTTATCTTCCCTGACAGGCTTCTATGGCTACACCTTC
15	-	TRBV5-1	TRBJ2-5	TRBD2	CASSLPAGGGETQYF	TGCGCCAGCAGCTTGCCAGCCGGGGGGGGAGAGACCCAGTACTTC
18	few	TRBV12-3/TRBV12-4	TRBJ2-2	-	CASSGPHGQSPNTGELFF	TGTGCCAGCAGTGGACCTCACGGACAGTCTCCCAACACCGGGGAGCTGTTTTTT
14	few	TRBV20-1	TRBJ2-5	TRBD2	CSAGTSGGQETQYF	TGCAGTGCTGGGACTAGCGGGGGTCAAGAGACCCAGTACTTC
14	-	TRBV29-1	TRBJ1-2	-	CSVGDDTLACGYTF	TGCAGCGTTGGGGATGACACCCTCGCTTGTGGCTACACCTTC
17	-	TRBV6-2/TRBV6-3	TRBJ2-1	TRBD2	CASSYSTSGAVYNEQFF	TGTGCCAGCAGTTACTCGACTAGCGGAGCCGTGTACAATGAGCAGTTCTTC
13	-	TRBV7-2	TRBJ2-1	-	CASSLLGTDEQFF	TGTGCCAGCAGCTTACTCGGGACCGACGAGCAGTTCTTC
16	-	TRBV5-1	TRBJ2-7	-	CASSLEYGRDLDEQYF	TGCGCCAGCAGCTTGGAGTATGGGCGGGACTTAGATGAGCAGTACTTC
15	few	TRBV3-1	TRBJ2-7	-	CASSRANGGAYEQYF	TGTGCCAGCAGCCGAGCCAACGGAGGGGCCTACGAGCAGTACTTC
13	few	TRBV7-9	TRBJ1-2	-	CASSVSGGEGYTF	TGTGCCAGCAGCGTATCGGGAGGGGAAGGCTACACCTTC
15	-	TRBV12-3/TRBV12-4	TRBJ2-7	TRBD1	CASSFRQGVDYEQYF	TGTGCCAGCAGTTTTCGGCAGGGGGTAGACTACGAGCAGTACTTC
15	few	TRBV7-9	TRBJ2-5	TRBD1	CASSDSQGARETQYF	TGTGCCAGCAGCGACTCACAGGGGGCGCGGGAGACCCAGTACTTC
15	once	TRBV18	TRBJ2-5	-	CASSPQAFNQETQYF	TGTGCCAGCTCACCGCAAGCGTTCAACCAAGAGACCCAGTACTTC
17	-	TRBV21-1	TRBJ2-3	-	CASSMPPSGRASENQYF	TGTGCCAGCAGTATGCCCCCCAGCGGGAGGGCCTCTGAGAACCAGTATTTT
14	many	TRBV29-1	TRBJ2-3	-	CSVKGVAAVDTQYF	TGCAGCGTCAAAGGGGTAGCCGCGGTAGATACGCAGTATTTT
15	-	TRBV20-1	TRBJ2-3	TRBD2	CSARSSGSSTDTQYF	TGCAGTGCTAGGTCCAGCGGGAGTAGCACAGATACGCAGTATTTT
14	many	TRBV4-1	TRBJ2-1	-	CASSLAEGNNEQFF	TGCGCCAGCAGCCTCGCTGAGGGGAACAATGAGCAGTTCTTC
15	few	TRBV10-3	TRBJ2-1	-	CAISESAGMGDEQFF	TGTGCCATCAGTGAGTCGGCAGGGATGGGCGATGAGCAGTTCTTC
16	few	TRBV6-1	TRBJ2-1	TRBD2	CASSESLGGSYNEQFF	TGTGCCAGCAGTGAATCGTTAGGCGGGAGCTACAATGAGCAGTTCTTC
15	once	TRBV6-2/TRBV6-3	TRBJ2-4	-	CASSTGGAGQNIQYF	TGTGCCAGCAGCACAGGGGGGGCCGGGCAAAACATTCAGTACTTC
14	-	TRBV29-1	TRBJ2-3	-	CSVERLESTDTQYF	TGCAGCGTTGAAAGACTAGAGAGCACAGATACGCAGTATTTT
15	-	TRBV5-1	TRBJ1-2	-	CASSALGQLNYGYTF	TGCGCCAGCAGCGCCCTTGGACAGCTTAACTATGGCTACACCTTC
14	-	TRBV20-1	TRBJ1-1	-	CSARDSSANTEAFF	TGCAGTGCTAGAGATTCTTCCGCGAACACTGAAGCTTTCTTT
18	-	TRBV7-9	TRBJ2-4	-	CASSPQFGQAPGKNIQYF	TGTGCCAGCAGCCCTCAATTTGGGCAGGCCCCTGGCAAAAACATTCAGTACTTC